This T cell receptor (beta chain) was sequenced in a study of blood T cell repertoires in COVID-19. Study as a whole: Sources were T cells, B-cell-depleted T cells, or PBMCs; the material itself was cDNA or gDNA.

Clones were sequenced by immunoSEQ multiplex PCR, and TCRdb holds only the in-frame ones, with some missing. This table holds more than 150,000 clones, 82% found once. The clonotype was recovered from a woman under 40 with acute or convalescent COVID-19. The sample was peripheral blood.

The CDR3 nucleotides read TGCAGCGTTGAACAGGGTGGCTATGGCTACACCTTC. Translation: CSVEQGGYGYTF. The V and J genes are TRBV29-1 and TRBJ1-2; possibly TRBD1 for D (5 bases). The CDR3 totals 12 residues. Germline loops: CDR1 SQVTM, CDR2 ANQGSEA. V lost 2 bases and J 4 bases, leaving 8 bases between the germline ends.